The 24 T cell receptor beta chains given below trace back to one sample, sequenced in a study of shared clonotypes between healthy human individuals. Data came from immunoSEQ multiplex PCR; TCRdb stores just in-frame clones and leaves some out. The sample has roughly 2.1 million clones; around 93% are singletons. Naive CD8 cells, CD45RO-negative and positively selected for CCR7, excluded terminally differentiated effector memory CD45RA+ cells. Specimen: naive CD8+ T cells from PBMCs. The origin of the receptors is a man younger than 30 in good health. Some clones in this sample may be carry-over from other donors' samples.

The CDR3 here is CASSDGPATRNTEAFF. The CDR3, as DNA: TGTGCCAGCAGTGACGGGCCCGCAACGAGGAACACTGAAGCTTTCTTT. V is TRBV6-1 and J is TRBJ1-1; D remains ambiguous. Trimming stripped 3 bases from V and 1 base from J, with 15 bases between. The CDR3 sequence is 16 residues long. CDR1 MNHNS and CDR2 SASEGT come from the germline V gene.

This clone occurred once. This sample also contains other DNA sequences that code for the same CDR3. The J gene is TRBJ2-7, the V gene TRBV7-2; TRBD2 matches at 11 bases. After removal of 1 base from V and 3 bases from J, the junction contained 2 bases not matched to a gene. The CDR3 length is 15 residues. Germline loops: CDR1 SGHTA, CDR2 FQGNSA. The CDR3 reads CASSLGTSGFYEQYF. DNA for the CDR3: TGTGCCAGCAGCTTAGGGACTAGCGGGTTCTACGAGCAGTACTTC.

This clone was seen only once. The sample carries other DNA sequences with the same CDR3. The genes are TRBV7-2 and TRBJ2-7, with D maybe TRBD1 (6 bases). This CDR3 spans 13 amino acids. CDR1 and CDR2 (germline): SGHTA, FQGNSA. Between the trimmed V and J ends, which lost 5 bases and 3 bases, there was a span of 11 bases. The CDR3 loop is CASSPGTSYEQYF. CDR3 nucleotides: TGTGCCAGCAGCCCAGGGACAAGCTACGAGCAGTACTTC.

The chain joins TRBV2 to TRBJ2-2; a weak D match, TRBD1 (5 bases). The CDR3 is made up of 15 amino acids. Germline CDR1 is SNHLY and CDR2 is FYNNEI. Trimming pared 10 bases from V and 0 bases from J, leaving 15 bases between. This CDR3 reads CATQGGVTNTGELFF. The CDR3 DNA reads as TGTGCCACCCAGGGTGGGGTAACGAACACCGGGGAGCTGTTTTTT.

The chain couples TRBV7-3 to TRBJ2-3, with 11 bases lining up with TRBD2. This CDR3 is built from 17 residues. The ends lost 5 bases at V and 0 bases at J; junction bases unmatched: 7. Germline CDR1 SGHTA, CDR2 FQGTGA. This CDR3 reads CASSLPTSGKSTDTQYF. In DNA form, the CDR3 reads TGTGCCAGCAGCCTCCCGACTAGCGGGAAAAGCACAGATACGCAGTATTTT.

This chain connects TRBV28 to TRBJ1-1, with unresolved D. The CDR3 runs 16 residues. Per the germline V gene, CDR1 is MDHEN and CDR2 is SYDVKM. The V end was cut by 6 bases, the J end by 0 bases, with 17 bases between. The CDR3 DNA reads TGTGCCAGCAGCCCGAGCAGCGGCCTCATGAACACTGAAGCTTTCTTT. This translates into CASSPSSGLMNTEAFF.

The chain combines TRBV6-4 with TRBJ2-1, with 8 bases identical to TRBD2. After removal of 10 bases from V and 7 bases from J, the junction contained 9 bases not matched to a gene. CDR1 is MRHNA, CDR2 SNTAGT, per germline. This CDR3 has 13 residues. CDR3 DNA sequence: TGTGCCACCCCTATAGCGGGACGTAATGAGCAGTTCTTC. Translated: CATPIAGRNEQFF.

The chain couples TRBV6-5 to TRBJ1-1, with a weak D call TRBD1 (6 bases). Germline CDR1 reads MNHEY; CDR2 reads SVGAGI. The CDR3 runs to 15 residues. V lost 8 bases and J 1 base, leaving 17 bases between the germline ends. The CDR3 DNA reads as TGTGCCAGCGGGCTGGGCAGGGGCCGGAACACTGAAGCTTTCTTT. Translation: CASGLGRGRNTEAFF.

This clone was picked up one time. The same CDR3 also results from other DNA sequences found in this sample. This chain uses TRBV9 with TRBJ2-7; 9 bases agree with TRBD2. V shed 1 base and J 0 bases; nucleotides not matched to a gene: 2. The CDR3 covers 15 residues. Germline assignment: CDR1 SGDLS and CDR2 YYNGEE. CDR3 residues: CASSVLAGSSYEQYF. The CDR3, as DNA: TGTGCCAGCAGCGTACTAGCGGGAAGCTCCTACGAGCAGTACTTC. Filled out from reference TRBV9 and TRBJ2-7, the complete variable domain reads DSGVTQTPKHLITATGQRVTLRCSPRSGDLSVYWYQQSLDQGLQFLIQYYNGEERAKGNILERFSAQQFPDLHSELNLSSLELGDSALYFCASSVLAGSSYEQYFGPGTRLTVT.

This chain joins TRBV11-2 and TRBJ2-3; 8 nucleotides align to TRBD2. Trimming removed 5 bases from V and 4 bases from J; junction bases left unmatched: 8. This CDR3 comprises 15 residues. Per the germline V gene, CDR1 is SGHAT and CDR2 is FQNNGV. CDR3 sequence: CASSHRTSIADTQYF. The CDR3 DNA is TGTGCCAGCAGCCATCGGACTAGCATCGCAGATACGCAGTATTTT.

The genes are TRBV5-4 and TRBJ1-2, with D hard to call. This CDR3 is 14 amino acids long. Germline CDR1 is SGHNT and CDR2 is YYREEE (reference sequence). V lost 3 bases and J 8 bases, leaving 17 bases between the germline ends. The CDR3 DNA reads TGTGCCAGCAGCTATTTCGACGGCCTCGGCGGCTACACCTTC. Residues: CASSYFDGLGGYTF.

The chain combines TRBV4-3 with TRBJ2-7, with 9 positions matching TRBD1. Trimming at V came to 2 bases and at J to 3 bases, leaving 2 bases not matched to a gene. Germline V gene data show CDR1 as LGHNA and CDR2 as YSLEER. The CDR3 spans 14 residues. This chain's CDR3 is CASSQRDRDYEQYF. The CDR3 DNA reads TGCGCCAGCAGCCAACGGGACAGGGACTACGAGCAGTACTTC.

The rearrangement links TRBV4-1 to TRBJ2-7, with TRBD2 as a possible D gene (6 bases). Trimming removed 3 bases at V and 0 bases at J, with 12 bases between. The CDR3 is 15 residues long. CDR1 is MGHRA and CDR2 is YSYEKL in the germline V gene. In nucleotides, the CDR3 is TGCGCCAGCAGCCACCTAGCGAGCCCCTCCTACGAGCAGTACTTC. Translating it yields CASSHLASPSYEQYF.

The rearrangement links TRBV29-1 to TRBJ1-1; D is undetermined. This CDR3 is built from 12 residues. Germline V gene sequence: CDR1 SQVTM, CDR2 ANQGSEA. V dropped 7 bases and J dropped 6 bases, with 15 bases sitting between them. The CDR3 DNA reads TGCAGCGCTCTTTGGGGTGGAGCTGAAGCTTTCTTT. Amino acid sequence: CSALWGGAEAFF.

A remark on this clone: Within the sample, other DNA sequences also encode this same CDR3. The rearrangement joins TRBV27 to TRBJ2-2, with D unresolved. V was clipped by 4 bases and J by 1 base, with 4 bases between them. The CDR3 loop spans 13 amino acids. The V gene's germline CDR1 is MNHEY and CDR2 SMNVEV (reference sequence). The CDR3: CASSSRNTGELFF. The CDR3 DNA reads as TGTGCCAGCAGTTCTCGGAACACCGGGGAGCTGTTTTTT.

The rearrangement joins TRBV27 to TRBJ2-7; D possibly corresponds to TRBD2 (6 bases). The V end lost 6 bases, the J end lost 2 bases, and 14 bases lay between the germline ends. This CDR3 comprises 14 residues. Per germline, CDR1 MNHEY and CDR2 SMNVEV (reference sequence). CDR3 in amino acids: CASRPGLPTYEQYF. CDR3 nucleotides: TGTGCCAGCAGGCCGGGACTGCCGACCTACGAGCAGTACTTC.

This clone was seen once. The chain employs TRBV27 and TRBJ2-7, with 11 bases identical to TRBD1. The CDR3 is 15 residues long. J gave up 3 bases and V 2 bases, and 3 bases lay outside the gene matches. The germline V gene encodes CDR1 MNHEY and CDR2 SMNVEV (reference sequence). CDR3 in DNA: TGTGCCAGCAGTTTACGCGGGACAGGGGGCTACGAGCAGTACTTC. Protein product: CASSLRGTGGYEQYF.

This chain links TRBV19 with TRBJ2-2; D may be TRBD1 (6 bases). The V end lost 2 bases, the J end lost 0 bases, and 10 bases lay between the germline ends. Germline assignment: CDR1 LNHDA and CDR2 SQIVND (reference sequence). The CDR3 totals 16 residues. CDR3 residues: CASSIFGTTNTGELFF. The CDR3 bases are TGTGCCAGTAGTATATTTGGGACAACGAACACCGGGGAGCTGTTTTTT. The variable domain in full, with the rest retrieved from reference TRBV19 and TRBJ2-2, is DGGITQSPKYLFRKEGQNVTLSCEQNLNHDAMYWYRQDPGQGLRLIYYSQIVNDFQKGDIAEGYSVSREKKESFPLTVTSAQKNPTAFYLCASSIFGTTNTGELFFGEGSRLTVL.

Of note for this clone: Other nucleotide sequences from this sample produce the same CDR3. The CDR3 spells CASSLALAGETQYF. The CDR3 region has the DNA TGTGCCAGCAGCTTAGCACTAGCGGGGGAGACCCAGTACTTC. The chain carries TRBV7-9 and TRBJ2-5; 10 bases line up with TRBD2. This CDR3 has 14 residues. Germline values: CDR1 SEHNR, CDR2 FQNEAQ (reference sequence). V gave up 0 bases and J gave up 5 bases; unmatched junction bases: 0.

The CDR3 DNA is TGTGCCAGCAACCATTTCCCTGAGGAAAGCTCCTACGAGCAGTACTTC. Its translation: CASNHFPEESSYEQYF. This chain links TRBV28 with TRBJ2-7, with unresolved D. Trimming shortened V by 7 bases and J by 0 bases, and 19 bases separated the two germline ends. This CDR3 is 16 amino acids long. Per the germline V gene, CDR1 is MDHEN and CDR2 is SYDVKM. Combining the CDR3 with reference TRBV28 and TRBJ2-7 gives the whole variable domain DVKVTQSSRYLVKRTGEKVFLECVQDMDHENMFWYRQDPGLGLRLIYFSYDVKMKEKGDIPEGYSVSREKKERFSLILESASTNQTSMYLCASNHFPEESSYEQYFGPGTRLTVT.

The CDR3 spells CASRGDSPEAFF. The CDR3 DNA is TGTGCCAGTAGAGGGGACAGCCCTGAAGCTTTCTTT. The chain carries TRBV19 and TRBJ1-1; 7 bases agree with TRBD1. Germline loops: CDR1 LNHDA, CDR2 SQIVND (reference sequence). The CDR3 covers 12 residues. V trimming: 6 bases; J trimming: 6 bases; junction bases outside the gene matches: 4.

Here the CDR3 DNA reads TGCGCCAGCAGCCAAGTTGGGACGGAGGGTACTGAAGCTTTCTTT. It codes for CASSQVGTEGTEAFF. V is TRBV4-1 and J is TRBJ1-1; possible D gene TRBD1, 5 bases. V was clipped by 1 base and J by 5 bases, with 14 bases between them. This CDR3 comprises 15 residues. Germline V CDR1 and CDR2: MGHRA, YSYEKL.

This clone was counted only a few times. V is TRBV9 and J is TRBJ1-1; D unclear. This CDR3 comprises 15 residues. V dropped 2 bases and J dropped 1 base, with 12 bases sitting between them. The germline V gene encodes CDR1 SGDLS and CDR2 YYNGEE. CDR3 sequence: CASSVWLGQNTEAFF. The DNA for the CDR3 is TGTGCCAGCAGCGTTTGGTTAGGCCAGAACACTGAAGCTTTCTTT.

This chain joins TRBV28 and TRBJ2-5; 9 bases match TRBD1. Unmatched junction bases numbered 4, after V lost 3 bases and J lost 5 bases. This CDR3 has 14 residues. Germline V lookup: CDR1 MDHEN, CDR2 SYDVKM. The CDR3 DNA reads TGTGCCAGCAGTTTCTACGGACAGGGGGAGACCCAGTACTTC. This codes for CASSFYGQGETQYF.